Listed here are 20 T cell receptor beta chains from one sample, sequenced in a study of shared clonotypes between healthy human individuals. Measured with immunoSEQ multiplex PCR; TCRdb has only the in-frame clones, and not every one. The table includes about 1.1 million clones, approximately 80% detected once. Input material: memory CD4+ T cells from PBMCs. The subset: CD45RA-negative fraction. These receptors originate from a man between 18 and 35 years old in good health. Some clones in this sample may be carry-over from other donors' samples.

The V and J genes are TRBV5-1 and TRBJ2-1, with D hard to call. With 0 bases removed from V and 2 bases from J, the gap between germline ends came to 9 bases. The CDR3 is 15 residues long. Germline lookup yields CDR1 SGHRS and CDR2 YFSETQ. The CDR3 coding sequence is TGCGCCAGCAGCTTGGCGTCGTCTCCCTACAATGAGCAGTTCTTC. Translating it yields CASSLASSPYNEQFF.

Here the CDR3 reads CASSPGAGSGNTIYF. The DNA for the CDR3 is TGTGCCAGCAGTCCGGGGGCAGGCTCTGGAAACACCATATATTTT. The chain is built from TRBV2 and TRBJ1-3; the D gene is possibly TRBD1 (6 bases). V was trimmed by 5 bases and J by 0 bases, leaving 11 bases between them. Germline-derived CDR1 and CDR2 are SNHLY and FYNNEI. The CDR3 extends over 15 amino acids.

The genes are TRBV27 and TRBJ2-7; D not resolved. This CDR3 has 15 residues. Between the trimmed V and J ends, which lost 3 bases and 1 base, there was a span of 13 bases. Germline V gene lookup returns CDR1 MNHEY and CDR2 SMNVEV (reference sequence). Written as DNA, the CDR3 is TGTGCCAGCAGTTTTAGGGTTACTCAGTCCTACGAGCAGTACTTC. Translation: CASSFRVTQSYEQYF.

The table lists this clone with a count of one. The chain uses TRBV27 and TRBJ2-3, with TRBD2 as a possible D gene (6 bases). The CDR3 contains 15 residues. CDR1 MNHEY and CDR2 SMNVEV come from the germline V gene (reference sequence). The V end was cut by 2 bases, the J end by 3 bases, with 12 bases between. CDR3 protein: CASSLGGVGTDTQYF. CDR3 coding DNA: TGTGCCAGCAGTTTAGGCGGGGTGGGGACAGATACGCAGTATTTT.

For this clone: This may be a read error, as it is one base from a much larger clone. This rearrangement joins TRBV25-1 to TRBJ1-1; no firm D call. Germline V gives CDR1 MGHDK, CDR2 SYGVNS. This CDR3 region has 16 residues. The CDR3 nucleotides are TGTGCCAGCAGTGAATTTGGGGTTTTGGTGAACACTGAAGCTCTCTTT. This sequence encodes CASSEFGVLVNTEALF.

The chain has TRBV18 and TRBJ2-7; the match to TRBD2 covers 9 bases. J lost 2 bases, V lost 2 bases, and 4 bases had no gene match. CDR1 is KGHSH and CDR2 is LQKENI in the germline V gene. This CDR3 contains 15 residues. The CDR3: CASSPAAGGPYEQYF. In DNA, the CDR3 is TGTGCCAGCTCACCAGCGGCGGGAGGGCCCTACGAGCAGTACTTC.

This clone was seen a few times. In the same sample, other DNA sequences code for this CDR3. V gene TRBV7-2 combines with J gene TRBJ1-2; 9 positions match TRBD1. The CDR3 is 14 amino acids. From germline, CDR1 is SGHTA and CDR2 FQGNSA. The V gene end was trimmed by 5 bases and the J gene end by 4 bases; junction bases not matched to a gene: 5. CDR3 loop: CASSIGQGSYGYTF. The DNA for the CDR3 is TGTGCCAGCAGCATTGGACAGGGGAGCTATGGCTACACCTTC.

The chain uses TRBV7-9 and TRBJ2-5; TRBD2 matches 9 bases. The V gene end was trimmed by 3 bases and the J gene end by 5 bases; junction bases not matched to a gene: 4. The CDR3 extends over 14 amino acids. The V gene's germline CDR1 is SEHNR and CDR2 FQNEAQ (reference sequence). The CDR3 loop reads CASSFRTSAETQYF. The CDR3 DNA follows: TGTGCCAGCAGCTTTCGGACTAGCGCGGAGACCCAGTACTTC.

This clone was counted a single time. This chain uses TRBV10-3 with TRBJ2-1; 8 bases fit TRBD2. The CDR3 is 14 amino acids. The V gene's germline CDR1 is ENHRY and CDR2 SYGVKD. V lost 4 bases to trimming and J lost 7 bases; unmatched junction nucleotides: 6. DNA of the CDR3: TGTGCCATCAGTGCAGCGGGAGCTGGGAATGAGCAGTTCTTC. It specifies CAISAAGAGNEQFF.

The chain uses TRBV30 and TRBJ2-1; D gene unclear. CDR1 is GTSNPN, CDR2 SVGIG, per germline (reference sequence). The CDR3 spans 9 residues. V was cut by 5 bases and J by 8 bases, with 4 bases left in between. The CDR3 region has the DNA TGTGCCTGGTGGGATGAGCAGTTCTTC. Amino acid sequence: CAWWDEQFF.

Comments on this clone: Other DNA variants within this sample encode the same CDR3. The chain combines TRBV29-1 with TRBJ2-3; D possibly corresponds to TRBD2 (7 bases). Trimming left V 6 bases short and J 2 bases short, with 12 bases between. CDR1 is SQVTM and CDR2 is ANQGSEA in the germline V gene. This CDR3 has 13 residues. The CDR3 region is CSVGGRATDTQYF. CDR3 nucleotides: TGCAGCGTAGGGGGGAGGGCCACAGATACGCAGTATTTT.

This chain links TRBV11-3 with TRBJ2-1; 9 nucleotides line up with TRBD2. Germline V CDR1 and CDR2: SGHNT, YENEEA. V shed 3 bases, J shed 0 bases, and the junction held 0 bases outside the gene matches. The length of the CDR3 is 15 residues. The CDR3 loop reads CASSFSGSSYNEQFF. The CDR3 DNA is TGTGCCAGCAGCTTTAGCGGGAGCTCCTACAATGAGCAGTTCTTC.

The rearrangement links TRBV4-2 to TRBJ2-1, with 14 bases matching TRBD2. Germline-derived CDR1 and CDR2 are LGHNA and YNFKEQ. The junction had 4 bases not matched to a gene; V was cut back by 3 bases and J by 6 bases. This CDR3 region has 16 residues. CDR3 coding DNA: TGTGCCAGCAGCCAGAGTGGACTAGCGGGAGGCAATGAGCAGTTCTTC. Translation: CASSQSGLAGGNEQFF.

At least ten counts were recorded for this clone. The sample carries other DNA sequences with the same CDR3. The chain joins TRBV6-5 to TRBJ1-2; 11 bases are shared with TRBD1. This CDR3 has 15 amino acids. Losses at the gene ends were 7 bases for V and 8 bases for J; bases not matched to a gene: 12. The V gene's germline CDR1 is MNHEY and CDR2 SVGAGI. CDR3: CASNPKGQGVRGYTF. The CDR3 nucleotides read TGTGCCAGCAATCCCAAGGGACAGGGGGTACGAGGCTACACCTTC.

The rearrangement links TRBV2 to TRBJ2-2; D might be TRBD2 (6 bases). The germline CDR1 and CDR2 sequences are SNHLY and FYNNEI. The CDR3 extends over 12 amino acids. The V gene lost 6 bases and the J gene lost 7 bases, with 9 bases spanning the gap. Here the CDR3 DNA reads TGTGCCAGCAGCTTGACTAGCGGGGAGCTGTTTTTT. As protein: CASSLTSGELFF.

The rearrangement joins TRBV7-9 to TRBJ2-3; D is perhaps TRBD1 (5 bases). This CDR3 contains 15 residues. Trimming cost V 1 base and J 2 bases, with 10 bases left between them. CDR1 is SEHNR and CDR2 is FQNEAQ in the germline V gene (reference sequence). CDR3 amino acids: CASSLGPGITDTQYF. CDR3 DNA sequence: TGTGCCAGCAGCTTAGGTCCAGGGATCACAGATACGCAGTATTTT. The full variable domain, with the rest looked up from reference TRBV7-9 and TRBJ2-3, is DTGVSQNPRHKITKRGQNVTFRCDPISEHNRLYWYRQTLGQGPEFLTYFQNEAQLEKSRLLSDRFSAERPKGSFSTLEIQRTEQGDSAMYLCASSLGPGITDTQYFGPGTRLTVL.

The V gene is TRBV28, the J gene TRBJ2-7; D call uncertain. V shed 5 bases and J shed 3 bases, with 8 bases lying between them. Germline loops: CDR1 MDHEN, CDR2 SYDVKM. There are 12 residues in the CDR3. The CDR3 nucleotides are TGTGCCAGCAGTCTCCCCAGCTACGAGCAGTACTTC. The encoded protein is CASSLPSYEQYF.

The chain uses TRBV6-5 and TRBJ2-3; D tentatively reads TRBD1 or TRBD2 (5 bases each). The CDR3 spans 16 residues. Germline assignment: CDR1 MNHEY and CDR2 SVGAGI. Trimming left V 2 bases short and J 2 bases short, with 14 bases between. CDR3 sequence: CASSYAPGTDTDTQYF. CDR3 bases: TGTGCCAGCAGTTACGCCCCGGGGACCGACACAGATACGCAGTATTTT.

This clone turned up a few times. CDR3: CASSQGGTGETQYF. In DNA form, the CDR3 reads TGTGCCAGCAGTCAAGGTGGGACAGGGGAGACCCAGTACTTC. The rearrangement links TRBV28 to TRBJ2-5; 9 positions match TRBD1. The length of the CDR3 is 14 residues. Trimming took 5 bases from V and 5 from J; bases not matched to a gene: 6. The germline V gene has CDR1 MDHEN and CDR2 SYDVKM.

The rearrangement uses TRBV19 and TRBJ1-4; 7 bases line up with TRBD1. The CDR3 contains 16 residues. Germline V lookup: CDR1 LNHDA, CDR2 SQIVND (reference sequence). V lost 7 bases, J lost 8 bases, and 16 bases stayed unmatched. The CDR3 region has the DNA TGTGCCAGTACCACCACGAGACAGGGATATCGAGAAAAACTGTTTTTT. Its translation: CASTTTRQGYREKLFF.